Here is one TCR beta chain with its context. Sequenced by immunoSEQ multiplex PCR; TCRdb stores in-frame clones only, minus some. The top ten hold over 0.2% of the sample, which has 650,000 to 800,000 clones, 85% to 90% seen once. The V end was cut by 6 bases, the J end by 3 bases, with 17 bases between. Germline lookup yields CDR1 SNHLY and CDR2 FYNNEI. The CDR3 totals 15 residues. The data were obtained in a study of blood T cell repertoires in COVID-19. At the level of the study: The study drew acute and convalescent COVID-19 samples from the United States, Italy and Spain.

The chain is built from TRBV2 and TRBJ1-1; D may be TRBD1 (5 bases). Sequences were obtained from peripheral blood. The receptor's source is a woman aged 18-30 years with acute or convalescent COVID-19. The CDR3 DNA follows: TGTGCCAGCAGGGAGGGGATGAGTCTGGACACTGAAGCTTTCTTT. As protein: CASREGMSLDTEAFF.